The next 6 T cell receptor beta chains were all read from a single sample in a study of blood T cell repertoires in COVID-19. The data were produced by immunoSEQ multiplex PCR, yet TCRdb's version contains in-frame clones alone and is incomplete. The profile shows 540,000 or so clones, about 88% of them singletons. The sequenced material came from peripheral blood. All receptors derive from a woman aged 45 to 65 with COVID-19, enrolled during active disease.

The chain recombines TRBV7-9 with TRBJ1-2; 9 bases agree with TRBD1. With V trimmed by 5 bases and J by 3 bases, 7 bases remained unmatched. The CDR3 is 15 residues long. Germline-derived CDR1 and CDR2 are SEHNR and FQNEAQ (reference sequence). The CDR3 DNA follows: TGTGCCAGCAGCCAAACGGGACAGGGCTACTATGGCTACACCTTC. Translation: CASSQTGQGYYGYTF.

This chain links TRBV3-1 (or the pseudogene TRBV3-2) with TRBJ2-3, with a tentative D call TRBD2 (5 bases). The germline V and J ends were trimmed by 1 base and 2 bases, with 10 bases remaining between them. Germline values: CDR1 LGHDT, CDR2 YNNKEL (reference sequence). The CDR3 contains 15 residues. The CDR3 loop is CASSQGPSFTDTQYF. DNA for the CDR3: TGTGCCAGCAGCCAAGGTCCTAGCTTCACAGATACGCAGTATTTT.

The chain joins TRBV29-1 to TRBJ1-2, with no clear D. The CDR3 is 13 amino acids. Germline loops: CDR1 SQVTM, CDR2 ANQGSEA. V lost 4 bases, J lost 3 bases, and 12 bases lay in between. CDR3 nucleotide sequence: TGCAGCGTTGTTGTTAGTTCCCACTATGGCTACACCTTC. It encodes CSVVVSSHYGYTF.

The CDR3 loop reads CASSVAPQGIMNTEAFF. The CDR3 coding sequence is TGTGCCAGCAGCGTAGCTCCCCAGGGGATTATGAACACTGAAGCTTTCTTT. The genes are TRBV9 and TRBJ1-1; a possible D gene is TRBD1 (6 bases). The CDR3 is made up of 17 amino acids. Trimming stripped 0 bases from V and 0 bases from J, with 15 bases between. Germline CDR1 SGDLS, CDR2 YYNGEE.

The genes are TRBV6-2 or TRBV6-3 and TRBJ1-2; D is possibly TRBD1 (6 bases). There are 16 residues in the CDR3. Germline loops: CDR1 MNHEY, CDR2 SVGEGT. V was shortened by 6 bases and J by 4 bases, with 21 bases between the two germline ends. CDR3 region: CASSPSWDTRIYGYTF. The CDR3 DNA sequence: TGTGCCAGCAGCCCTTCGTGGGACACCCGGATCTATGGCTACACCTTC.

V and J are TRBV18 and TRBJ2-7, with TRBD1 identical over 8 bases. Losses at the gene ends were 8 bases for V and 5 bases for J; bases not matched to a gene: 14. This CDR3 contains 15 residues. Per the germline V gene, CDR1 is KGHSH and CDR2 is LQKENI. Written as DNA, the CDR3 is TGTGCCAGCAGCCTAATCAGGGACAGGTCCCACGAGCAGTACTTC. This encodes CASSLIRDRSHEQYF.